The 8 T cell receptor beta chains listed next were all sequenced from one sample in a study of CD39 and CD103 CD8 tumor-infiltrating T cells. The data were produced by immunoSEQ multiplex PCR, yet TCRdb's version contains in-frame clones alone and is incomplete. Of about 7,400 clones in the sample, around 66% were seen once. Sequenced material: CD8+ T cells sorted from blood. Specified subset: total memory CD8 T cells (CD45RA-CCR7+/-) from blood or uninvolved lymph node. These receptors came from a human donor with head and neck squamous cell carcinoma.

The rearrangement links TRBV7-2 to TRBJ1-1; D might be TRBD1 (5 bases). The ends were cut back, 4 bases at V and 8 bases at J, with 11 bases in the middle. This CDR3 comprises 12 residues. Germline V gives CDR1 SGHTA, CDR2 FQGNSA. This chain's CDR3 is CASSSSRAEAFF. In DNA, the CDR3 is TGTGCCAGCAGCTCCTCCAGGGCCGAAGCTTTCTTT.

This clone was seen only once. V usage is TRBV19 and J usage is TRBJ2-1, with 8 bases that match TRBD2. Per the germline V gene, CDR1 is LNHDA and CDR2 is SQIVND (reference sequence). V dropped 5 bases and J dropped 6; count of bases not matched to a gene: 15. This CDR3 has 17 residues. CDR3 sequence reads: CASSYVPAGEGVNEQFF. In DNA form, the CDR3 reads TGTGCCAGTAGTTATGTCCCAGCGGGAGAAGGAGTCAATGAGCAGTTCTTC.

V gene TRBV27 combines with J gene TRBJ1-2; D not resolved. Trimming left V 6 bases short and J 4 bases short, with 15 bases between. Germline-derived CDR1 and CDR2 are MNHEY and SMNVEV (reference sequence). The CDR3 is 14 residues long. CDR3 region: CASRSTRDSYGYTF. The DNA of the CDR3 is TGTGCCAGCAGATCGACCCGGGATTCCTATGGCTACACCTTC.

The CDR3 nucleotides read TGCGCCAGCAGCCCGGCCGGGACGGAGGCCCGGGAGACCCAGTACTTC. It translates to CASSPAGTEARETQYF. The V and J genes are TRBV5-1 and TRBJ2-5; either TRBD1 or TRBD2 may fit D (5 bases each). Trimming cost V 4 bases and J 5 bases, with 21 bases left between them. The CDR3 consists of 16 residues. Germline V gene sequence: CDR1 SGHRS, CDR2 YFSETQ. Based on the CDR3 plus reference TRBV5-1 and TRBJ2-5, the full variable domain is KAGVTQTPRYLIKTRGQQVTLSCSPISGHRSVSWYQQTPGQGLQFLFEYFSETQRNKGNFPGRFSGRQFSNSRSEMNVSTLELGDSALYLCASSPAGTEARETQYFGPGTRLLVL.

The CDR3 nucleotides read TGCAGCGTTGAGGGATCGGGACAGGGTGACTACGAGCAGTACTTC. Its translation: CSVEGSGQGDYEQYF. The genes are TRBV29-1 and TRBJ2-7, with 9 bases identical to TRBD1. CDR3 length: 15 residues. The junction had 9 bases not matched to a gene; V was cut back by 3 bases and J by 3 bases. CDR1 and CDR2 (germline): SQVTM, ANQGSEA.

The table lists this clone with a few counts. V is TRBV10-3 and J is TRBJ1-5, with D maybe TRBD1 (5 bases). CDR1 and CDR2 (germline): ENHRY, SYGVKD. This CDR3 has 15 amino acids. The V and J ends lost 0 bases and 4 bases respectively, with 10 bases between them. The CDR3 region is CAISESTVNNQPQHF. In DNA, the CDR3 is TGTGCCATCAGTGAGTCGACAGTAAATAATCAGCCCCAGCATTTT.

This clone is labeled medium-sized. V gene TRBV27 combines with J gene TRBJ2-7; 7 nucleotides match TRBD2. The CDR3 has 15 residues. V lost 5 bases and J lost 2; bases outside the gene matches: 9. Germline V gene sequence: CDR1 MNHEY, CDR2 SMNVEV (reference sequence). CDR3 sequence reads: CASSVAAGRTYEQYF. The CDR3 nucleotides are TGTGCCAGCAGTGTCGCAGCGGGAAGAACCTACGAGCAGTACTTC.

The V gene is TRBV27, the J gene TRBJ2-7; 11 bases map to TRBD1. With V trimmed by 1 base and J by 5 bases, 4 bases remained unmatched. Germline V lookup: CDR1 MNHEY, CDR2 SMNVEV (reference sequence). This CDR3 is 15 amino acids long. The CDR3 DNA follows: TGTGCCAGCAGTTTATTGGGACAGGGGGTTCACGAGCAGTACTTC. As protein: CASSLLGQGVHEQYF.